The rows below give T cell receptor beta chains drawn from one sample of a study of blood T cell repertoires in COVID-19. Some clones are missing from TCRdb's copy, which holds only in-frame ones; the method was immunoSEQ multiplex PCR. The data contain around 160,000 clones, around 84% of them singletons. The sample comprised peripheral blood. The receptors were gathered from a man aged 55-75 years with active or convalescent COVID-19. Both conserved end residues are part of each CDR3. The D gene is left open where the match is weak. A row's size may be missing; if present it is once, few, many or a size class.

-	TRBJ2-5	-	TRBV7-8	CASSLDRTRQETQYF	TGTGCCAGCAGCTTAGATCGGACACGCCAAGAGACCCAGTACTTC
TRBD1	TRBJ2-3	-	TRBV5-1	CASSLATGEDTQYF	TGCGCCAGCAGCCTTGCGACAGGGGAAGATACGCAGTATTTT
-	TRBJ2-7	-	TRBV25-1	CASTPRDSPYEQYF	TGTGCCAGCACCCCCCGGGACTCGCCCTACGAGCAGTACTTC
-	TRBJ2-7	-	TRBV30	CAWSDRTAYYEQYF	TGTGCCTGGAGCGATCGGACAGCCTACTACGAGCAGTACTTC
TRBD2	TRBJ2-7	-	TRBV2	CASGGTRSAYEQYF	TGTGCCAGCGGAGGGACTAGATCTGCGTACGAGCAGTACTTC
-	TRBJ1-6	-	TRBV6-6	CASSYPYEGDSPLHF	TGTGCCAGCAGTTACCCCTATGAGGGAGATTCACCCCTCCACTTT
-	TRBJ1-6	-	TRBV14	CASSQYNNSPLHF	TGTGCCAGCAGCCAATACAATAATTCACCCCTCCACTTT
TRBD1	TRBJ1-2	-	TRBV18	CASSPDRDYGYTF	TGTGCCAGCTCTCCGGACAGGGACTATGGCTACACCTTC
-	TRBJ2-1	-	TRBV24-1	CATSDHGTGGNEQFF	TGTGCCACCAGTGATCACGGGACTGGGGGGAATGAGCAGTTCTTC
TRBD1	TRBJ2-1	-	TRBV29-1	CSVDRGLSYNEQFF	TGCAGCGTAGACAGGGGGCTCTCCTACAATGAGCAGTTCTTC
-	TRBJ2-3	few	TRBV29-1	CSAGTLFADTQYF	TGCAGCGCCGGGACACTCTTCGCAGATACGCAGTATTTT
-	TRBJ1-6	-	TRBV19	CASSLRTDEGSPLHF	TGTGCCAGTAGTCTCCGGACAGACGAGGGTTCACCCCTCCACTTT
-	TRBJ2-7	-	TRBV19	CASSIPRWRGDYEQYF	TGTGCCAGTAGTATCCCCCGGTGGAGAGGCGACTACGAGCAGTACTTC
-	TRBJ1-3	-	TRBV21-1	CASRFSGPCTGNTIYF	TGTGCCAGCCGTTTTTCCGGCCCCTGCACCGGGAACACCATATATTTT
TRBD1	TRBJ1-5	few	TRBV2	CASSDFPGQGGGNQPQHF	TGTGCCAGCAGTGACTTCCCGGGACAGGGGGGAGGCAATCAGCCCCAGCATTTT
-	TRBJ2-7	-	TRBV27	CASHVGGKAYEQYF	TGTGCCAGCCACGTCGGGGGTAAAGCCTACGAGCAGTACTTC
TRBD1	TRBJ2-7	-	TRBV7-3	CAIELTGNDEQYF	TGTGCCATAGAATTGACAGGGAACGACGAGCAGTACTTC
-	TRBJ1-6	once	TRBV5-5	CASSLGIGSPHSYNSPLHF	TGTGCCAGCAGCTTGGGAATCGGTAGTCCCCACTCCTATAATTCACCCCTCCACTTT
-	TRBJ2-1	-	TRBV3-1/TRBV3-2	CASRATHTNEQFF	TGTGCCAGCAGAGCGACCCACACGAATGAGCAGTTCTTC
-	TRBJ1-2	-	TRBV10-3	CATNGGPMDDYGYTF	TGTGCCACCAATGGAGGGCCAATGGATGACTATGGCTACACCTTC
TRBD2	TRBJ2-6	-	TRBV14	CASSQDLAGVFMGANVLTF	TGTGCCAGCAGCCAAGATTTAGCGGGAGTCTTCATGGGGGCCAACGTCCTGACTTTC
TRBD2	TRBJ2-1	-	TRBV5-6	CASSPVAGPYNEQFF	TGTGCCAGCAGCCCCGTAGCGGGCCCCTACAATGAGCAGTTCTTC
-	TRBJ1-4	-	TRBV5-4	CASSLEGRGKLFF	TGTGCCAGCAGCTTGGAAGGGAGAGGAAAACTGTTTTTT
TRBD1	TRBJ1-2	once	TRBV5-4	CASSLAGTGQGGYTF	TGTGCCAGCAGCTTGGCCGGGACAGGGCAGGGCGGCTACACCTTC
-	TRBJ1-2	few	TRBV28	CASSTSGYYGYTF	TGTGCCAGCAGTACATCAGGGTACTATGGCTACACCTTC
TRBD1	TRBJ2-7	-	TRBV19	CASRDRSSYEQYF	TGTGCCAGTAGGGACAGGAGCTCCTACGAGCAGTACTTC
-	TRBJ1-1	few	TRBV7-2	CASSLVGAMNTEAFF	TGTGCCAGCAGCTTAGTCGGAGCTATGAACACTGAAGCTTTCTTT
TRBD2	TRBJ2-3	-	TRBV28	CASSSPPRGRSTDTQYF	TGTGCCAGCAGTTCCCCCCCTCGCGGGAGGAGCACAGATACGCAGTATTTT
TRBD1	TRBJ1-4	-	TRBV6-6	CASSGQGENEKLFF	TGTGCCAGCAGCGGACAGGGTGAAAATGAAAAACTGTTTTTT